This T cell receptor beta chain emerged from a study of blood T cell repertoires in COVID-19 (dated by TCRdb to about 2020). For context, the study as a whole: Samples covering the acute and convalescent phases of COVID-19 were provided by collaborators in the United States, Italy and Spain. The material from the prospective study consisted of cDNA or gDNA derived from T cells, B-cell-depleted T cells, or PBMCs. The dataset comprised deeply sampled blood TCRbeta repertoires from subjects exposed to, actively infected with, or recovered from COVID-19. The repertoires were made available in a free public database intended to serve as a resource for research on the immune response to SARS-CoV-2. The samples were drawn from two sources: the first 160 participants of the ongoing ImmuneRACE study, and over 1,000 subjects contributed by 6 global collaborators. The sample metadata nearly always contained a de-identified subject ID, COVID-19 status, age in years and sex. Where available, HLA class I and class II types were taken from metadata supplied by the sample provider and were not determined by assay-based typing.

Note on this clone: This clone's antigen is unknown. Qualities for individual bases were not recorded, and no much larger clone is one base off.

The collaborating institutions used their own protocols to collect whole blood in K2EDTA tubes. For TCRbeta analysis, collaborator samples were shipped as frozen whole blood, as isolated PBMCs, or as DNA extracted from either sample type. What the authors observed across the whole study: The amount of clinical and demographic metadata varied by source and participant and was provided uncurated.

The germline V end is reduced by 4 bases and the J end by 4 bases; junction bases left unmatched: 9. CDR1 and CDR2, looked up from the germline V gene, are LGHNA and YSLEER. The CDR3 starts with the cysteine, ends with the phenylalanine, and has 16 residues. Just the 48-base CDR3 DNA is kept, in frame starting at base 1. The immunoSEQ Assay, a bias-controlled multiplex PCR, was used to amplify TCRbeta CDR3 regions from genomic DNA. The paper's data handling went like this. The number of nucleated cells in each sample was estimated from the amplification of reference gene primers within the assay. To quantify the absolute abundance of each unique TCRbeta CDR3 rearrangement, sequence reads were collapsed and filtered. Productive Simpson clonality was computed per sample as the square root of Simpson's diversity index over productive rearrangements. Drawn from immuneACCESS, this table holds only the in-frame rearrangements with V and J called that TCRdb kept. Clones are partly lost; checked studies trace under half to an unresolved V gene and leave the rest unexplained. V, J and clone size are those of that table, while D and trimming were read from the DNA. Within this sample are 40,000 to 55,000 clones, with around 89% of them counted one time only. The biggest ten clones account for around 2.2% of the sample.

This sequence uses TRBV4-3 and TRBJ1-1, with 10 bases aligning to TRBD1. Sequencing was performed on peripheral blood. The source is a human donor in a cohort sampled during active COVID-19. CDR3 region: CASSPRTGGGGTEAFF. The bases read TGCGCCAGCAGCCCGAGGACAGGGGGTGGGGGCACTGAAGCTTTCTTT.